The entry that follows covers one TCR beta chain sequence. The sample belongs to a study of T cell changes during pregnancy in multiple sclerosis. CDR1 is LNHNV, CDR2 YYDKDF, per germline (reference sequence). The CDR3 is 13 amino acids. V lost 6 bases to trimming and J lost 2 bases; unmatched junction nucleotides: 2. Profiled with immunoSEQ multiplex PCR; TCRdb holds only in-frame clones, not every one. The profile shows approximately 99,000 clones, approximately 95% of them singletons. This material consisted of peripheral blood, taken after pregnancy. This clonotype was sampled from a female donor with multiple sclerosis, enrolled in a pregnancy study. This chain connects TRBV15 to TRBJ1-1; 8 bases map to TRBD1. CDR3 in amino acids: CATRAGGNTEAFF. CDR3 coding DNA: TGTGCCACCAGGGCAGGGGGCAACACTGAAGCTTTCTTT.